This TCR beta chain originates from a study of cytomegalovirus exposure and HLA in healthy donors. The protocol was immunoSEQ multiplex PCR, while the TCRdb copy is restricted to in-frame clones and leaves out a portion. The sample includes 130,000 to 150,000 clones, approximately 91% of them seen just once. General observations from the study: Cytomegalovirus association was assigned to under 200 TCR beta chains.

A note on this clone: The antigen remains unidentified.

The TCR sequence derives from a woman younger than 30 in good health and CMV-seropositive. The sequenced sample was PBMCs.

CDR3 in DNA: TGTGCCAGCAGCCCTAGTGGGACTAGTTTGGGTGAGCAGTTCTTC. Protein product: CASSPSGTSLGEQFF. The gene calls are TRBV7-2 and TRBJ2-1, with TRBD2 matching 8 bases. Germline V gives CDR1 SGHTA, CDR2 FQGNSA. Germline trimming cut 5 bases from V and 9 bases from J; bases unmatched to any gene: 12. CDR3 length: 15 amino acids. The variable domain in full, with the rest retrieved from reference TRBV7-2 and TRBJ2-1, is GAGVSQSPSNKVTEKGKDVELRCDPISGHTALYWYRQSLGQGLEFLIYFQGNSAPDKSGLPSDRFSAERTGGSVSTLTIQRTQQEDSAVYLCASSPSGTSLGEQFFGPGTRLTVL.